This T cell receptor beta chain was sequenced in a study of blood T cells in healthy people across ages (dated by TCRdb to between 2015 and 2017). For the wider study: Template switching captured roughly one uniquely barcoded TCR beta cDNA molecule per two T cells in model experiments. The study measured age-related changes in TCR beta repertoire diversity using deep sequencing normalized with unique cDNA molecular identifiers. The donors were split into four age groups: young (average around 15 years), middle-aged (nearly 40), aged (roughly 65) and long-lived (roughly 80). To avoid experimental bias, donors of different ages were randomly spread across the sequencing lanes. The study analyzed two additional independent replicas of 1 million unique cDNA reads from the same blood draw for two donors, one aged 18 to 29 and one aged 80 or older.

Via the germline V gene, CDR1 is MNHEY and CDR2 SVGAGI. V loses 4 bases, J loses 6 bases, and the germline ends lie 19 bases apart. There are 15 amino acids in the CDR3, from cysteine to phenylalanine inclusive. The kept DNA is CDR3 alone, 45 bases in frame from the first base. The donors were some 39 Caucasian individuals from Russia, aged roughly 6 to 100 years, who were systemically healthy. Approximately 9 milliliters of peripheral blood were collected from each donor into EDTA-treated Vacutainer tubes. Ficoll-Paque density-gradient centrifugation was used to isolate PBMCs, with at least 7 million obtained per sample. Trizol reagent was used to extract total RNA from PBMCs, with at least 6 micrograms per sample. Naive CD45RAhigh/CD27high T cell percentages were measured by flow cytometry on a PBMC aliquot from every donor. The receptor library was made with 5' RACE. Instrument on record: Illumina HiSeq 2500. A second PCR of roughly 7 to 12 cycles was run with a J-beta primer mix and a sample-barcoded 5' primer. Each TCR beta cDNA molecule received a unique molecular identifier from a template-switch 5' adaptor carrying 12 random nucleotides. Each sample yielded at least 3 million CDR3-containing paired-end reads. All of the RNA was converted into first-strand cDNA using the Mint cDNA synthesis kit, with a TRBC-specific oligonucleotide serving as the primer. Following uracil-DNA glycosylase treatment, all cDNA underwent a first 18-cycle PCR with the universal primers M1SS and BC2_uni_R. The authors processed their data as follows. Normalization of each sample was performed by random selection of 1 million high-quality reads, each carrying a distinct molecular identifier. Reads sharing molecular identifiers were discarded rather than binned into consensus sequences. CDR3 identification, clonotype clustering and error correction used MiTCR with a Q25 quality threshold and the strictest error-elimination algorithm. A nonparametric unseen species model with Euler transformation was used to estimate lower-bound total TCR beta diversity. The raw public reads went through TCRdb reprocessing: fastp at Q25, MiXCR clone calling, in-frame beta chains kept. Rows are combined by CDR3 protein, so each entry shows the most common genes and DNA. TCRdb's processing, not the authors' own work, is the source of the V and J calls. For this sample the table gives roughly 2 million distinct CDR3 sequences, of which about 50% were detected only once. The ten largest clonotypes hold 2.1% of the sample.

This clonotype was seen only a few times. No antigen is known for it. Qualities for individual bases were not recorded, and no much larger clone is one base off. General findings and caveats noted by the study authors: The CMV infection status of donors was not known, potentially confounding age-related changes in expanded clonotypes. The percentage of naive T cells measured by flow cytometry correlated strongly with observed TCR beta diversity. The long-lived group showed more naive CD4+ T cells, fewer expanded clones and increased TCR diversity than the aged group, suggesting age selection. Estimates of total diversity from one million sequenced T cells were regarded as lower bounds and underestimates. As age increased, observed TCR beta diversity per million T cells dropped in a roughly linear way, and a significant reduction was already evident by age 40. Because profiling used bulk unsorted PBMCs, naive and antigen-experienced compartments could not be compared conclusively.

Sequencing was performed on blood. This receptor chain uses TRBV6-5 and TRBJ2-7, with no reliable assignment of the D segment. This receptor was obtained from a woman aged 40 to 50 in good health. DNA sequence: TGTGCCAGCAGTTTAGACCCACGGAGCGATCCCGAGCAGTACTTC. Translated, this is CASSLDPRSDPEQYF.